This T cell receptor (beta chain) was observed in a study of blood T cell repertoires in COVID-19. From germline, CDR1 is SGHNT and CDR2 YENEEA. V was pared by 0 bases and J by 5 bases, with 7 bases between. The CDR3 is 13 amino acids. Original data processing: How many nucleated cells were present was estimated from reference gene primer amplification. Assay used: immunoSEQ multiplex PCR; TCRdb lists only in-frame clones, some missing. Clonal size and the V and J genes are those of that table, whereas D and trimming came from the DNA. The profile covers about 280,000 clones, with approximately 83% appearing a single time and 11% taken by the ten largest.

This clonotype was obtained from a woman in her 70s with acute or convalescent COVID-19. This chain links TRBV11-3 with TRBJ1-1, with D unresolved. Sequenced sample: peripheral blood. CDR3 sequence (DNA): TGTGCCAGCAGCTTAGAAGGAGGGACTGAAGCTTTCTTT. It specifies CASSLEGGTEAFF.